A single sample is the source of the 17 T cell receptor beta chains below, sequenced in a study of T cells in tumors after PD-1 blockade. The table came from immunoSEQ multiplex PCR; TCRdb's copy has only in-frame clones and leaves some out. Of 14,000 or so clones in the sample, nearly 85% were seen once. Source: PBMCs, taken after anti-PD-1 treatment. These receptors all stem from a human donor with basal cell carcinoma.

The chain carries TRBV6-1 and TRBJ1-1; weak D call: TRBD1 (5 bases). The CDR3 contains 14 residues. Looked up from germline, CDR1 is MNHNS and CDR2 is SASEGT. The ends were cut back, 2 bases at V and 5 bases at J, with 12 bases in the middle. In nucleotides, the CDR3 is TGTGCCAGCAGTGAACTTGGGGGAGATACTGAAGCTTTCTTT. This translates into CASSELGGDTEAFF.

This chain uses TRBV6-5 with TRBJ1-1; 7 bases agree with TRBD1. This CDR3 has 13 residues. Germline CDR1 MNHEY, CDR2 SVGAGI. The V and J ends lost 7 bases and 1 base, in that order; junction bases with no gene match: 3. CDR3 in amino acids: CASKGAGNTEAFF. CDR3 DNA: TGTGCCAGCAAGGGGGCGGGGAACACTGAAGCTTTCTTT.

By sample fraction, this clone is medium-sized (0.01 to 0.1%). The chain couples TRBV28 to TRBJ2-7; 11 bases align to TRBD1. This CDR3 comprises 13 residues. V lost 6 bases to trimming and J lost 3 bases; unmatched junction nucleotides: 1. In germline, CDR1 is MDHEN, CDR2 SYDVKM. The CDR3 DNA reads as TGTGCCAGCAGCGGGACAGGGGGCTACGAGCAGTACTTC. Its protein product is CASSGTGGYEQYF.

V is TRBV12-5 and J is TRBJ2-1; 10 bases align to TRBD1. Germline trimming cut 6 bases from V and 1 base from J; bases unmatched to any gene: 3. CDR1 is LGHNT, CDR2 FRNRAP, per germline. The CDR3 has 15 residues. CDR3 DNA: TGTGCTAGTGGCCTGGACAGGGGGTCCTACAATGAGCAGTTCTTC. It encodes CASGLDRGSYNEQFF.

The CDR3 is CASSTDPSGSPLHF. DNA of the CDR3: TGCGCCAGCAGCACAGACCCCTCAGGCTCACCCCTCCACTTT. The genes are TRBV5-1 and TRBJ1-6; D is ambiguous. V lost 4 bases and J lost 10, with 15 bases in between. Per the germline V gene, CDR1 is SGHRS and CDR2 is YFSETQ. The CDR3 runs 14 residues.

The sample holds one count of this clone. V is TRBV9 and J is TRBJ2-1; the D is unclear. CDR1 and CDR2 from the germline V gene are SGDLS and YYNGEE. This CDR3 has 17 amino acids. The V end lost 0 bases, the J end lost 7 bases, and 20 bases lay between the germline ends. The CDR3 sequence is CASSVGLNNQVPNEQFF. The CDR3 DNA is TGTGCCAGCAGCGTAGGCCTCAACAACCAGGTACCTAATGAGCAGTTCTTC.

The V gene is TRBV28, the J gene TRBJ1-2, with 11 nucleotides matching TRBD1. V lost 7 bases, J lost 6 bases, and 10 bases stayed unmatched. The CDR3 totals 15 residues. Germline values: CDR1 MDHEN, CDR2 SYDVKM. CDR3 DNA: TGTGCCAGCACTATTAGGGGACAGGGGGGAAATGGCTACACCTTC. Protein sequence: CASTIRGQGGNGYTF.

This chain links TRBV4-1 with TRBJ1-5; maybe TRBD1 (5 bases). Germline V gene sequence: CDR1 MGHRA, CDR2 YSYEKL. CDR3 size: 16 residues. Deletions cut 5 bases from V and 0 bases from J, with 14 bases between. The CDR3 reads CASSATDKYSNQPQHF. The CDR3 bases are TGCGCCAGCAGCGCGACAGATAAGTATAGCAATCAGCCCCAGCATTTT.

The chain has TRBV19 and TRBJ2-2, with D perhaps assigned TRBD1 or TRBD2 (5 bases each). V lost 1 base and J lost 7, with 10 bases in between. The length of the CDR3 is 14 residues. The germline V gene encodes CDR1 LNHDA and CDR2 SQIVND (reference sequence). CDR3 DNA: TGTGCCAGTAGTATAGGAGGGACGGGCGGGGAGCTGTTTTTT. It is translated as CASSIGGTGGELFF.

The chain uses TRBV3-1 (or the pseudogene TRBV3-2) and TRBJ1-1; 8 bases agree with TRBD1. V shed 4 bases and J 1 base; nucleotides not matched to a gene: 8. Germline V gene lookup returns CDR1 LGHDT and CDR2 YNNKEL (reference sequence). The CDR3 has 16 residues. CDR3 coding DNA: TGTGCCAGCAGCCTCCTCGGGGACAGGAGGAACACTGAAGCTTTCTTT. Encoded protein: CASSLLGDRRNTEAFF.

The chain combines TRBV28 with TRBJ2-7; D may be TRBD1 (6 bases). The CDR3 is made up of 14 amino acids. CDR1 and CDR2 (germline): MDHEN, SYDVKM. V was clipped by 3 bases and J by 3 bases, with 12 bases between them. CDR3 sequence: CASSLWQGYYEQYF. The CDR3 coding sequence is TGTGCCAGCAGTTTGTGGCAGGGGTACTACGAGCAGTACTTC.

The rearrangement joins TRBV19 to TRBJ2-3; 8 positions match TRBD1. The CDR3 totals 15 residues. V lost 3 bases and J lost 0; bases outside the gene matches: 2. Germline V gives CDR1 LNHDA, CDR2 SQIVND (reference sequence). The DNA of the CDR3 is TGTGCCAGTAGTATGGACAGGGCGAGCACAGATACGCAGTATTTT. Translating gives CASSMDRASTDTQYF.

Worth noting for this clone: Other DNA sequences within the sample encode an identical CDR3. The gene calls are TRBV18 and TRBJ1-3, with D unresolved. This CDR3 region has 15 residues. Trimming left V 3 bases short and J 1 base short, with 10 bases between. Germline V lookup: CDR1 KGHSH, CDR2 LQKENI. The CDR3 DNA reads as TGTGCCAGCTCACCCTTGGACTCTTCTGGAAACACCATATATTTT. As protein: CASSPLDSSGNTIYF.

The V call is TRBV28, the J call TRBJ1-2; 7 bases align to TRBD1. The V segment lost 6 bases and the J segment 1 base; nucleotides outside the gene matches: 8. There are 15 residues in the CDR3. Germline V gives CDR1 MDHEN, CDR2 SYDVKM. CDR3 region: CASRLTGSFNYGYTF. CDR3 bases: TGTGCCAGCAGGCTGACAGGGAGTTTTAACTATGGCTACACCTTC.

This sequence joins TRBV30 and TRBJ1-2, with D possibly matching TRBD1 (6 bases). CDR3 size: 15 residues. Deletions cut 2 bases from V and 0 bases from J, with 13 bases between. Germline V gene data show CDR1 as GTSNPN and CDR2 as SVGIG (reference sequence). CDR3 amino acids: CAWSHPGAPNYGYTF. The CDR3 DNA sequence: TGTGCCTGGAGTCATCCGGGGGCCCCTAACTATGGCTACACCTTC.

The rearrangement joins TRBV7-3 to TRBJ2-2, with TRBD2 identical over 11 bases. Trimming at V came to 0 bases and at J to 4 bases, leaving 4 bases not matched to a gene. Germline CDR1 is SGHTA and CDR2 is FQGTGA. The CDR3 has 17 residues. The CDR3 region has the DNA TGTGCCAGCAGCTTAACGTGGCTAGCGGGAGGCACCGGGGAGCTGTTTTTT. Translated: CASSLTWLAGGTGELFF.

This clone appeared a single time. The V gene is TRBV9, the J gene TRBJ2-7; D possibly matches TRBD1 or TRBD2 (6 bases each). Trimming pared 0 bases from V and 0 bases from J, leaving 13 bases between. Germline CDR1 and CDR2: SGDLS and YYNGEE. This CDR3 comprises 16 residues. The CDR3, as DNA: TGTGCCAGCAGCGTAGGCGGGACAACCGGCTCCTACGAGCAGTACTTC. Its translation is CASSVGGTTGSYEQYF.